This T cell receptor beta chain was identified during a study of T cell repertoires in cytomegalovirus infection. Study background: It was the public TCR beta signatures that indicated both CMV infection and matching HLA type.

This clonotype was counted ten times or more. Its matching antigen is unknown. General study points: In two of eight donors, the top clonotype was HLA-C-restricted CMV-specific.

TCRdb called the reads again in MiXCR, with one record for every CDR3 protein. The sample lists some 300,000 distinct CDR3 sequences, around 10% occurring once. CDR1 and CDR2 (germline): SGHDN, FVKESK. This CDR3 is built from 15 residues. Trimming took off 9 bases at V and 4 bases at J, with 18 bases between the two ends. The sequenced sample was PBMCs. This chain links TRBV14 with TRBJ1-4; D ambiguous. The TCR was taken from a human donor in good health (CMV status not recorded). Some clones in this sample may be carry-over from other donors' samples. As DNA, the CDR3 is TGTGCCAGAACATTACGACCGGGATTTAATGAAAAACTGTTTTTT. It is translated as CARTLRPGFNEKLFF.